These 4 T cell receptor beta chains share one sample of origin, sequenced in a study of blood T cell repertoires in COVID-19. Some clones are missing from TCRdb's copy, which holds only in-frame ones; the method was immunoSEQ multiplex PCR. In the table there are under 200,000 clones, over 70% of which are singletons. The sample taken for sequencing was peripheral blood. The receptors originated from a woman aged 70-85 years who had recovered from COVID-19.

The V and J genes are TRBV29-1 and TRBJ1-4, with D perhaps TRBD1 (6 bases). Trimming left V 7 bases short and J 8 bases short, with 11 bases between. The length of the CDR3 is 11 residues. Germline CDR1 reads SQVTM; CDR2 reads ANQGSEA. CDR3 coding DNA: TGCAGCGCCACAACAGGGGAAAAACTGTTTTTT. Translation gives CSATTGEKLFF.

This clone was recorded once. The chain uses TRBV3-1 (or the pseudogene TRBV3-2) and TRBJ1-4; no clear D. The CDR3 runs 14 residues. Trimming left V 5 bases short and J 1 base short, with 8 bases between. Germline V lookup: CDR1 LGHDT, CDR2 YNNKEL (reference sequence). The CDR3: CASSDILTNEKLFF. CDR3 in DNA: TGTGCCAGCAGCGACATTTTAACTAATGAAAAACTGTTTTTT.

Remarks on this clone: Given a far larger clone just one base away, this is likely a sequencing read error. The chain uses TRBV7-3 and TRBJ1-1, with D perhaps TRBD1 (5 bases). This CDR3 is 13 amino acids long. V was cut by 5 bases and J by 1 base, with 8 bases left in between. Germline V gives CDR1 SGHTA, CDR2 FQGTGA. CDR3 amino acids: CASSADRNTEAFF. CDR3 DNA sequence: TGTGCCAGCAGCGCCGACAGGAACACTGAAGCTTTCTTT.

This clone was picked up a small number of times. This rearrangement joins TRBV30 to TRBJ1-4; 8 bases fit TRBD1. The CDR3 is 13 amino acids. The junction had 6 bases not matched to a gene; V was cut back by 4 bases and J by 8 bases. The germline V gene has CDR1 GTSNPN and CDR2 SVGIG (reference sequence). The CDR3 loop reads CAWTGGRGEKLFF. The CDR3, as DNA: TGTGCCTGGACAGGGGGCAGAGGCGAAAAACTGTTTTTT.